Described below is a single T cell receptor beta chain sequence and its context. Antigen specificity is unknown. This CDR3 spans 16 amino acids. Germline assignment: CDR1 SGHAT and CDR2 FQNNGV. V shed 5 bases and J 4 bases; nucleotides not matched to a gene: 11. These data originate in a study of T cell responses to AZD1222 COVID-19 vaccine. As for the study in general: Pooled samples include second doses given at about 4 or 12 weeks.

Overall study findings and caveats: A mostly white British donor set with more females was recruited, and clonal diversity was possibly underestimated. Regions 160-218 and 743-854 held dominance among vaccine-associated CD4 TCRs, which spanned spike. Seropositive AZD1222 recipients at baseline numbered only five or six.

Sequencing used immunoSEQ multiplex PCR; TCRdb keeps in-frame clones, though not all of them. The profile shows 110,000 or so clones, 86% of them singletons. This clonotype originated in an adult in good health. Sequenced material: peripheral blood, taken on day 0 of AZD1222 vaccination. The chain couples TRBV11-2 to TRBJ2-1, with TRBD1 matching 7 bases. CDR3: CASSTLTGKGYNEQFF. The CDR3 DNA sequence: TGTGCCAGCAGCACGCTGACAGGGAAGGGGTACAATGAGCAGTTCTTC. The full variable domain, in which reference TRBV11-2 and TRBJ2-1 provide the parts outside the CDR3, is EAGVAQSPRYKIIEKRQSVAFWCNPISGHATLYWYQQILGQGPKLLIQFQNNGVVDDSQLPKDRFSAERLKGVDSTLKIQPAKLEDSAVYLCASSTLTGKGYNEQFFGPGTRLTVL.